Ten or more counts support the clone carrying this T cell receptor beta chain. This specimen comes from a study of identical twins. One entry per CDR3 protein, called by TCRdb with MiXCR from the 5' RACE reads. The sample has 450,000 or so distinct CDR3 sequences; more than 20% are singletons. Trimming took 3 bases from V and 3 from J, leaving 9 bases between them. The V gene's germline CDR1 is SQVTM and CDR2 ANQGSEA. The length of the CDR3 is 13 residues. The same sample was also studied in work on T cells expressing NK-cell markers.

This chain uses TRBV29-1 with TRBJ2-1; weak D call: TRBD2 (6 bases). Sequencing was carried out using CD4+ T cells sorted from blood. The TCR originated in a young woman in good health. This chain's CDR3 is CSVDPGLYNEQFF. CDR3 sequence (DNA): TGCAGCGTTGACCCGGGACTCTACAATGAGCAGTTCTTC.